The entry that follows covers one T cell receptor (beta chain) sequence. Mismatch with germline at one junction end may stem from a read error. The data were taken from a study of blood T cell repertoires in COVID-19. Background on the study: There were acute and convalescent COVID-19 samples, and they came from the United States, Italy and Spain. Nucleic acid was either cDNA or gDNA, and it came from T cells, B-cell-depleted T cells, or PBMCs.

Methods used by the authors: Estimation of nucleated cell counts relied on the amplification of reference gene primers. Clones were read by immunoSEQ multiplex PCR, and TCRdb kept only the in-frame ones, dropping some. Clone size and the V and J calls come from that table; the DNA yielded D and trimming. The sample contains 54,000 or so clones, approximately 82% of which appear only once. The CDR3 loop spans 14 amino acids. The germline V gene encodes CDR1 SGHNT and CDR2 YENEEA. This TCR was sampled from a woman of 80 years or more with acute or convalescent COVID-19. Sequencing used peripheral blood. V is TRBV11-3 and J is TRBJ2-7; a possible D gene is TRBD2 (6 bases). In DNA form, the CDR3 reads TGTGCCAGCAGCATAGACACCCACGGGGGCGAGCAGTACTTC. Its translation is CASSIDTHGGEQYF. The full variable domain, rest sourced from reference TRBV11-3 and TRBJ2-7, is EAGVVQSPRYKIIEKKQPVAFWCNPISGHNTLYWYLQNLGQGPELLIRYENEEAVDDSQLPKDRFSAERLKGVDSTLKIQPAELGDSAVYLCASSIDTHGGEQYFGPGTRLTVT.